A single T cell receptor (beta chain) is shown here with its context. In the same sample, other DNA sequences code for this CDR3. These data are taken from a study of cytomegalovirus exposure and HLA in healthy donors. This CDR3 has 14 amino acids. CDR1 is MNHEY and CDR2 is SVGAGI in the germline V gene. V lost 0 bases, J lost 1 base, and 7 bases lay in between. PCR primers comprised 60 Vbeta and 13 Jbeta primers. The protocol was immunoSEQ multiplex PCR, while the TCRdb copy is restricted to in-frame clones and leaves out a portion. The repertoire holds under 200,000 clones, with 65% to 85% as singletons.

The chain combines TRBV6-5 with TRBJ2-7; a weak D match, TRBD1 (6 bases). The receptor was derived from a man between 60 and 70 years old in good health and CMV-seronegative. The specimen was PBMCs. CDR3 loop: CASSYSRGSYEQYF. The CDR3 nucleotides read TGTGCCAGCAGTTACTCGAGGGGGTCCTACGAGCAGTACTTC.